This paragraph covers one T cell receptor beta chain sequence. 60 Vbeta and 13 Jbeta primers were used in PCR. Using immunoSEQ multiplex PCR, the repertoire was profiled, and TCRdb retains in-frame clones only, with some absent. This sample's table reports about 110,000 clones. The sample is drawn from a study of cytomegalovirus exposure and HLA in healthy donors. The germline CDR1 and CDR2 sequences are SGHDT and YYEEEE. The V gene lost 4 bases and the J gene lost 0 bases, with 11 bases spanning the gap. The CDR3 is 14 amino acids. This TCR came from a man aged 18-30 years in good health and CMV-seronegative. The sample taken for sequencing was PBMCs. The rearrangement joins TRBV5-6 to TRBJ2-7; a possible D gene is TRBD2 (6 bases). The CDR3 nucleotides are TGTGCCAGCAGCATTGCTAGCGTCTCCTACGAGCAGTACTTC. It is translated as CASSIASVSYEQYF.